This TCR beta chain emerged from a study of CD8 T cells in ankylosing spondylitis. The study's findings and limits: Reportedly, disease-linked clones are significantly enriched in ankylosing spondylitis patients' matched synovial fluid. Peripheral blood held disease-linked clones only at relatively low frequency, and these were CD8+.

This clonotype showed up just a few times. Its target is not known. Trimming at V came to 0 bases and at J to 4 bases, leaving 16 bases not matched to a gene. The CDR3 runs 20 residues. Germline assignment: CDR1 KGHDR and CDR2 SFDVKD. Generation of TCR beta libraries employed quantitative 5'-RACE incorporating molecular barcodes. TCRdb fed the 5' RACE reads into MiXCR, producing one record per CDR3 protein. This sample carries roughly 280,000 distinct CDR3 sequences, about 20% of them seen once, and the ten largest clones take 7.8%. The V and J genes are TRBV24-1 and TRBJ2-1, with 8 positions matching TRBD2. The source material was blood, either unsorted or a sorted T cell fraction (not recorded which). This clonotype originated in a male donor with ankylosing spondylitis or in good health (not recorded which). The chain's CDR3 is CATSDLRQPGTAGGYNEQFF. CDR3 DNA sequence: TGTGCCACCAGTGATTTGCGGCAGCCCGGGACCGCGGGGGGTTACAATGAGCAGTTCTTC.